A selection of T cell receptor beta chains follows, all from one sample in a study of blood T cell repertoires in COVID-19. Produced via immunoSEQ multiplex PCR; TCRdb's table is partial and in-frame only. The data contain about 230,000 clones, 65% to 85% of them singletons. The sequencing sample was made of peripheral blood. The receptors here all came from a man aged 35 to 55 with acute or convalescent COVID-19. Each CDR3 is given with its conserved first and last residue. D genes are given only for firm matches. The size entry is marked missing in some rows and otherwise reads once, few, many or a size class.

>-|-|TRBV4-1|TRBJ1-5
TGCGCCAGCAGCCAAGAAGAGAGGAGTAGCAATCAGCCCCAGCATTTT
CASSQEERSSNQPQHF
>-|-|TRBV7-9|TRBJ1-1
TGTGCCAGCACCCCGGTTTGGGGCGACACTGAAGCTTTCTTT
CASTPVWGDTEAFF
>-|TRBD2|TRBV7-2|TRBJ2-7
TGTGCCAGCAGCTTTACTAGCGGGAGCTACGAGCAGTACTTC
CASSFTSGSYEQYF
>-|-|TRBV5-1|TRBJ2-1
TGCGCCAGCAGCTTGGCAGAAATATCCTACAATGAGCAGTTCTTC
CASSLAEISYNEQFF
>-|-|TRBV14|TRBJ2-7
TGTGCCAGCAGCCAAGCGAGAATAGGACAACGGTACTTC
CASSQARIGQRYF
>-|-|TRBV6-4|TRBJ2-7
TGTGCCAGCAGTGCGGGAGGAGGGGGCTACGAGCAGTACTTC
CASSAGGGGYEQYF
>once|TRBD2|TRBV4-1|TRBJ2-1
TGCGCCAGCAGCCATTACCAACCTGCCGGGACTAGCGGGTACAATGAGCAGTTCTTC
CASSHYQPAGTSGYNEQFF
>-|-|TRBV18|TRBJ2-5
TGTGCCAGCTCACCCCCTCTGGGGCAGGGTGAAGAGACCCAGTACTTC
CASSPPLGQGEETQYF
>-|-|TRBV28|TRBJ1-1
TGTGCCAGCAGTGGACAGTTGTTTGGGACGGAGAACACTGAAGCTTTCTTT
CASSGQLFGTENTEAFF
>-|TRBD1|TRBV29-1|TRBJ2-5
TGCAGCGTCGGGACAGGGGGAGAGACCCAGTACTTC
CSVGTGGETQYF
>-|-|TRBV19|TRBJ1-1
TGTGCCACCAATAATGGGGCAGATCGAGCTTTCTTT
CATNNGADRAFF
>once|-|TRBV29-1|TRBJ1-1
TGCAGCGTTGCGGACGGGGGGCGCCGGGACACTGAAGCTTTCTTT
CSVADGGRRDTEAFF
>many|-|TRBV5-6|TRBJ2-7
TGTGCCAGCAGCCTAGGGAGCTCCTACGAGCAGTACTTC
CASSLGSSYEQYF
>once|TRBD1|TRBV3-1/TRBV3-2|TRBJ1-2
TGTGCCAGCAGCCATCCGGACTGGACAGGAGCACAGTGGAATGGCTACACCTTC
CASSHPDWTGAQWNGYTF
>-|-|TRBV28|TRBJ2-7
TGTGCCAGCAGTTCCAGATACGAGCAGTACTTC
CASSSRYEQYF
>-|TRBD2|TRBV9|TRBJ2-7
TGTGCCAGCAGCGCCGGGACTAGCGGGAATACTTACGAGCAGTACTTC
CASSAGTSGNTYEQYF
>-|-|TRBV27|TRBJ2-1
TGTGCCAGCAGAACTAGCAATGAGCAGTTCTTC
CASRTSNEQFF
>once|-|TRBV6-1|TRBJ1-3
TGTGCCAGCAGTGAACGGGGTGGGGGAAACACCATATATTTT
CASSERGGGNTIYF
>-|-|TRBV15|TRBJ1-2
TGTGCCACCAGCCGGGGGGGGGAAGGATTTGGCTACACCTTC
CATSRGGEGFGYTF
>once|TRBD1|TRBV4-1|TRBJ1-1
TGCGCCAGCGAACGGTCGGGACAGCTGAACACTGAAGCTTTCTTT
CASERSGQLNTEAFF
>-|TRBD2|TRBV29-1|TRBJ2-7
TGCAGCGTTGCGGGGGGAAAATTTCAGTCCTACGAGCAGTACTTC
CSVAGGKFQSYEQYF
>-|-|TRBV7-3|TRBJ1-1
TGTGCCAGCAGCTTAGGAGGACCAACTGAAGCTTTCTTT
CASSLGGPTEAFF
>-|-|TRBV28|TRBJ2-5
TGTGCCAGCAGTTTGACAGCAGAGACCCAGTACTTC
CASSLTAETQYF
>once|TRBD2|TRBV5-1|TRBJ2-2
TGCGCCAGCAGGCCTACTAGCGCGAACACCGGGGAGCTGTTTTTT
CASRPTSANTGELFF
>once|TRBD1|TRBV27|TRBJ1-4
TGTGCCAGCAGTTTAGGCAGGGGGCTTGAAAAACTGTTTTTT
CASSLGRGLEKLFF
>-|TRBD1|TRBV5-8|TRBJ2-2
TGTGCCAGCACTAAGGCAGGGACAGGGGGATCCGGGGAGCTGTTTTTT
CASTKAGTGGSGELFF
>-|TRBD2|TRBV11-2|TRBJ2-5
TGTGCCAGCAGCCCCCTGAGCGGGGGGGGGAAGACCCAGTACTTC
CASSPLSGGGKTQYF
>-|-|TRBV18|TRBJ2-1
TGTGCCAGCTCACTGCAGGGGGGCAATGAGCAGTTCTTC
CASSLQGGNEQFF
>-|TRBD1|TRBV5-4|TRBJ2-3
TGTGCCAGCAGCTTTAGGACAGGGGAAGGAGATACGCAGTATTTT
CASSFRTGEGDTQYF
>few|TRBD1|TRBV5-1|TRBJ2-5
TGCGCCAGCAGCAAGGGGGACAGGGGTATTAGGGAGACCCAGTACTTC
CASSKGDRGIRETQYF
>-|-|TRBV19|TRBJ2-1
TGTGCCAGTAGTCCCGAGTACAATGAGCAGTTCTTC
CASSPEYNEQFF
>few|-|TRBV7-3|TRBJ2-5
TGTGCCAGCAGTATCGGCAAAGGGGGGGTCCAAGAGACCCAGTACTTC
CASSIGKGGVQETQYF
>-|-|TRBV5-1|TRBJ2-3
TGCGCCAGCAGCTTTACTAGAGCCACAGATACGCAGTATTTT
CASSFTRATDTQYF
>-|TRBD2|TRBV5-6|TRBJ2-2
TGTGCCAGCAGCTATGCTAGCGGGAGAACCGGGGAGCTGTTTTTT
CASSYASGRTGELFF
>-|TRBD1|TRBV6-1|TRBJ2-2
TGTGCCAGCAGTAAAGACAGGGGAGCGAACACCGGGGAGCTGTTTTTT
CASSKDRGANTGELFF